Below are 25 T cell receptor beta chains sequenced from a single sample in a study of T cell responses to AZD1222 COVID-19 vaccine. The data were produced by immunoSEQ multiplex PCR, yet TCRdb's version contains in-frame clones alone and is incomplete. The sample shows about 160,000 clones, approximately 90% of them seen only once. This specimen consisted of peripheral blood, obtained on day 0 of AZD1222 vaccination. The receptors here all came from an adult in good health.

J is TRBJ1-5 and V is TRBV4-3; D not resolved. V lost 0 bases to trimming and J lost 2 bases, with 8 bases between them. In germline, CDR1 is LGHNA, CDR2 YSLEER. CDR3 length: 15 amino acids. The CDR3 reads CASSQEVAGNQPQHF. CDR3 bases: TGCGCCAGCAGCCAAGAAGTGGCCGGCAATCAGCCCCAGCATTTT.

CDR3 residues: CASSLGDRDYGYTF. CDR3 DNA sequence: TGTGCCAGCAGTTTAGGGGACAGAGATTATGGCTACACCTTC. The chain combines TRBV28 with TRBJ1-2; 7 bases match TRBD1. The V gene end was trimmed by 2 bases and the J gene end by 5 bases; junction bases not matched to a gene: 5. From germline, CDR1 is MDHEN and CDR2 SYDVKM. The CDR3 is 14 residues long.

V usage is TRBV6-5 and J usage is TRBJ1-1; no clear D. Germline loops: CDR1 MNHEY, CDR2 SVGAGI. V was cut by 0 bases and J by 2 bases, with 10 bases left in between. There are 15 residues in the CDR3. The chain's CDR3 is CASSYSLAVNTEAFF. CDR3 sequence (DNA): TGTGCCAGCAGTTACTCGCTCGCAGTTAACACTGAAGCTTTCTTT.

The rearrangement uses TRBV6-2 or TRBV6-3 and TRBJ1-5; no definite D call. The V gene lost 2 bases and the J gene lost 0 bases, with 11 bases spanning the gap. This CDR3 has 16 amino acids. CDR1 is MNHEY and CDR2 is SVGEGT in the germline V gene. CDR3 in DNA: TGTGCCAGCAGTTACCCCAATCCCTATAGCAATCAGCCCCAGCATTTT. Its protein product is CASSYPNPYSNQPQHF.

The chain couples TRBV15 to TRBJ1-6; D uncertain. Trimming stripped 1 base from V and 8 bases from J, with 15 bases between. Germline assignment: CDR1 LNHNV and CDR2 YYDKDF (reference sequence). CDR3 length equals 16 residues. This CDR3 is CATSRAAGRSHSPLHF. The CDR3 DNA reads TGTGCCACCAGCAGAGCCGCTGGACGGTCGCATTCACCCCTCCACTTT.

On this clone itself: The sample carries other DNA sequences with the same CDR3. This chain connects TRBV15 to TRBJ2-5, with D uncertain. The germline CDR1 and CDR2 sequences are LNHNV and YYDKDF (reference sequence). V gave up 0 bases and J gave up 5 bases, with 4 bases separating them. This CDR3 has 12 amino acids. CDR3 protein: CATSRDRETQYF. CDR3 sequence (DNA): TGTGCCACCAGCAGAGATCGGGAGACCCAGTACTTC.

The chain couples TRBV15 to TRBJ2-7, with TRBD1 matching over 9 bases. With V trimmed by 3 bases and J by 7 bases, 10 bases remained unmatched. The CDR3 contains 15 residues. The germline V gene encodes CDR1 LNHNV and CDR2 YYDKDF (reference sequence). DNA of the CDR3: TGTGCCACCAGCAGTCCCCGGACAGGGGATTCGGAGCAGTACTTC. Amino acids: CATSSPRTGDSEQYF.

The chain recombines TRBV15 with TRBJ2-1; D gene unclear. Per germline, CDR1 LNHNV and CDR2 YYDKDF (reference sequence). Trimming shortened V by 0 bases and J by 5 bases, and 8 bases separated the two germline ends. This CDR3 region has 14 residues. This CDR3 reads CATSRDRLDNEQFF. CDR3 nucleotide sequence: TGTGCCACCAGCAGAGATCGGCTAGACAATGAGCAGTTCTTC.

This chain links TRBV10-3 with TRBJ1-3, with D possibly being TRBD1 (5 bases). Germline CDR1 ENHRY, CDR2 SYGVKD. The CDR3 extends over 17 amino acids. With 8 bases removed from V and 0 bases from J, the gap between germline ends came to 20 bases. The CDR3 DNA is TGTGCCATCCTGAGGGCCGGGGCCCTAGACTCTGGAAACACCATATATTTT. Translating gives CAILRAGALDSGNTIYF.

This clone has only a few counts. The rearrangement joins TRBV11-1 to TRBJ2-1; 9 bases map to TRBD1. The CDR3 totals 14 residues. The germline gives CDR1 SGHAT, CDR2 FQDESV (reference sequence). Trimming took 10 bases from V and 0 from J; bases not matched to a gene: 4. The CDR3, as DNA: TGTGCCACGGGGGACAGGGCCTCCTACAATGAGCAGTTCTTC. Encoded protein: CATGDRASYNEQFF.

The genes are TRBV29-1 and TRBJ1-4; D uncertain. CDR1 and CDR2 from the germline V gene are SQVTM and ANQGSEA. The CDR3 is 13 amino acids. Trimming took 0 bases from V and 13 from J, leaving 15 bases between them. The CDR3 DNA reads as TGCAGCGTTGAAGAGTGGCGCGGGCGTGGACTGTTTTTT. Translation: CSVEEWRGRGLFF.

The chain has TRBV5-4 and TRBJ1-1; no firm D call. The CDR3 consists of 14 residues. Germline-derived CDR1 and CDR2 are SGHNT and YYREEE (reference sequence). The germline V and J ends were trimmed by 0 bases and 3 bases, with 9 bases remaining between them. The CDR3 loop is CASSLVEGYTEAFF. Written as DNA, the CDR3 is TGTGCCAGCAGCTTGGTAGAGGGTTACACTGAAGCTTTCTTT.

The rearrangement uses TRBV6-6 and TRBJ2-2; 7 positions match TRBD1. Per germline, CDR1 MNHNY and CDR2 SVGAGI (reference sequence). This CDR3 has 16 amino acids. With 2 bases clipped from V and 7 bases from J, the junction kept 10 bases outside the gene matches. The CDR3 spells CASSYPLTGLDGELFF. The CDR3 DNA reads as TGTGCCAGCAGTTACCCATTGACAGGGTTGGACGGGGAGCTGTTTTTT.

The table lists this clone with a count of one. The CDR3: CASRRTGNDGYTF. In DNA form, the CDR3 reads TGTGCCAGCAGAAGGACAGGGAATGATGGCTACACCTTC. The chain is built from TRBV7-2 and TRBJ1-2, with 8 nucleotides matching TRBD1. CDR3 length equals 13 residues. From germline, CDR1 is SGHTA and CDR2 FQGNSA. The V gene end was trimmed by 6 bases and the J gene end by 6 bases; junction bases not matched to a gene: 6.

This clone was seen once. CDR3 in DNA: TGTGCCAGCAGCCATAGGCCCCCCATTAATTCACCCCTCCACTTT. This codes for CASSHRPPINSPLHF. The V and J genes are TRBV27 and TRBJ1-6; no clear D. Germline V CDR1 and CDR2: MNHEY, SMNVEV (reference sequence). V was pared by 6 bases and J by 6 bases, with 15 bases between. This CDR3 region has 15 residues.

In DNA, the CDR3 is TGCGCCAGCGGGGGGACAGGCCTGCATAGTGAAGCTTTCTTT. Its protein is CASGGTGLHSEAFF. This chain links TRBV10-2 with TRBJ1-1; TRBD1 aligns across 8 bases. The junction had 12 bases not matched to a gene; V was cut back by 8 bases and J by 7 bases. The CDR3 spans 14 residues. The germline gives CDR1 WSHSY, CDR2 SAAADI.

The rearrangement joins TRBV28 to TRBJ1-6, with 8 bases aligning to TRBD1. Per the germline V gene, CDR1 is MDHEN and CDR2 is SYDVKM. The CDR3 extends over 15 amino acids. Trimming removed 4 bases from V and 7 bases from J; junction bases left unmatched: 6. DNA of the CDR3: TGTGCCAGCAGTTACCCGGGACAGGTCAATTCACCCCTCCACTTT. As protein: CASSYPGQVNSPLHF.

The chain couples TRBV2 to TRBJ1-2; unclear D gene. CDR1 and CDR2 (germline): SNHLY, FYNNEI. Trimming removed 3 bases from V and 6 bases from J, with 11 bases in between. CDR3 length: 13 residues. CDR3 loop: CASSDLLGNGYTF. The CDR3 region has the DNA TGTGCCAGCAGTGATTTGTTAGGGAATGGCTACACCTTC.

V gene TRBV19 combines with J gene TRBJ1-5, with unresolved D. Germline assignment: CDR1 LNHDA and CDR2 SQIVND (reference sequence). The CDR3 totals 14 residues. Trimming took off 2 bases at V and 4 bases at J, with 9 bases between the two ends. DNA of the CDR3: TGTGCCAGTAGTATAATGGCCTCAAATCAGCCCCAGCATTTT. Protein: CASSIMASNQPQHF.

V gene TRBV6-1 combines with J gene TRBJ1-1, with unresolved D. Per the germline V gene, CDR1 is MNHNS and CDR2 is SASEGT. Between the trimmed V and J ends, which lost 1 base and 11 bases, there was a span of 14 bases. This CDR3 has 13 amino acids. CDR3 region: CASSEGPVATAFF. In DNA form, the CDR3 reads TGTGCCAGCAGTGAAGGCCCTGTGGCGACGGCTTTCTTT.

V usage is TRBV28 and J usage is TRBJ2-7, with TRBD1 matching 7 bases. This CDR3 is 16 amino acids long. Germline V gene sequence: CDR1 MDHEN, CDR2 SYDVKM. Unmatched junction bases numbered 12, after V lost 4 bases and J lost 3 bases. DNA for the CDR3: TGTGCCAGCAGTTCAACGTTCCGGGACAGTTTCTACGAGCAGTACTTC. The encoded protein is CASSSTFRDSFYEQYF.

The chain is built from TRBV9 and TRBJ1-2; possibly TRBD1 for D (5 bases). Trimming removed 4 bases from V and 0 bases from J, with 13 bases in between. CDR3 length: 15 residues. Germline CDR1 is SGDLS and CDR2 is YYNGEE. The CDR3 nucleotides read TGTGCCAGCAGCCCTGGGACGGGGACTAACTATGGCTACACCTTC. This sequence encodes CASSPGTGTNYGYTF.

The rearrangement links TRBV24-1 to TRBJ1-1; 10 bases map to TRBD1. The trim removed 3 bases at V and 13 bases at J, leaving 10 bases unmatched. Germline V gene sequence: CDR1 KGHDR, CDR2 SFDVKD. This CDR3 has 14 amino acids. The CDR3 nucleotides are TGTGCCACCAGTGATCTGACAGGGGGCGCAGGAAGTTTCTTT. Translation: CATSDLTGGAGSFF.

The chain links TRBV15 to TRBJ1-1, with D unclear. The germline V gene encodes CDR1 LNHNV and CDR2 YYDKDF (reference sequence). The CDR3 totals 15 residues. V lost 3 bases and J lost 1, with 12 bases in between. CDR3 coding DNA: TGTGCCACCAGCAGGGCCCAGGAACGGAACACTGAAGCTTTCTTT. Protein product: CATSRAQERNTEAFF.

The chain has TRBV10-1 and TRBJ2-4, with 15 bases aligning to TRBD2. The V segment lost 9 bases and the J segment 3 bases; nucleotides outside the gene matches: 9. Germline CDR1 WNHNN, CDR2 SYGVQD (reference sequence). This CDR3 is built from 17 residues. CDR3 loop: CASTGLAGGPDKNIQYF. The CDR3 coding sequence is TGCGCCAGTACAGGACTAGCGGGGGGGCCAGACAAAAACATTCAGTACTTC.